Below, 5 T cell receptor beta chains from the same sample are listed, as sequenced in a study of tumour-infiltrating T cells in Burkitt lymphoma. The method was immunoSEQ multiplex PCR; TCRdb's version includes in-frame clones alone and lacks a portion of them. In the table there are 13,000 or so clones, 85% of which are singletons. Sequencing was done on a sample of tumor tissue. The receptors were sampled from a human donor with diffuse large B-cell lymphoma.

The chain has TRBV21-1 and TRBJ2-1; the D segment call TRBD1 is taken from the table without a DNA check. TRBV21-1 is a known pseudogene. CDR3 length: 13 amino acids. CDR3 loop: CASSPPRGNKQFF. In nucleotides, the CDR3 is TGTGCCAGCAGCCCTCCAAGGGGGAATAAGCAGTTCTTC.

The rearrangement uses TRBV5-4 and TRBJ2-3, with 7 bases identical to TRBD2. The CDR3 extends over 14 amino acids. The germline CDR1 and CDR2 sequences are SGHNT and YYREEE (reference sequence). The V segment lost 4 bases and the J segment 4 bases; nucleotides outside the gene matches: 6. Here the CDR3 DNA reads TGTGCCAGCAGCCGCGGACTAGGGTCAGATACGCAGTATTTT. Translation: CASSRGLGSDTQYF.

The chain combines TRBV7-9 with TRBJ1-1, with TRBD1 as a possible D gene (5 bases). The V and J ends lost 6 bases and 5 bases respectively, with 10 bases between them. The CDR3 loop spans 12 amino acids. The germline V gene has CDR1 SEHNR and CDR2 FQNEAQ (reference sequence). This CDR3 is CASSPGWTEAFF. Written as DNA, the CDR3 is TGTGCCAGCAGTCCAGGGTGGACTGAAGCTTTCTTT.

On this clone itself: The same CDR3 is also encoded by other DNA sequences in this sample. V gene TRBV4-2 combines with J gene TRBJ1-1; D is uncertain. Germline CDR1 reads LGHNA; CDR2 reads YNFKEQ. V dropped 1 base and J dropped 3 bases, with 3 bases sitting between them. There are 12 residues in the CDR3. Here the CDR3 DNA reads TGTGCCAGCAGCCAAGGAGACACTGAAGCTTTCTTT. Translation: CASSQGDTEAFF.

This clone has just a few counts. The chain recombines TRBV4-3 with TRBJ1-2, with D maybe TRBD1 (6 bases). The V and J ends lost 0 bases and 5 bases respectively, with 16 bases between them. This CDR3 contains 16 residues. The germline V gene encodes CDR1 LGHNA and CDR2 YSLEER. CDR3 coding DNA: TGCGCCAGCAGCCAAGACCCATACAGGGACCCATATGGCTACACCTTC. Translation: CASSQDPYRDPYGYTF.